The rows below give T cell receptor beta chains drawn from one sample of a study of spatial heterogeneity in lung cancer. TCRdb used MiXCR to reprocess the 5' RACE reads, holding one entry per CDR3 protein. The sample records tens of thousands of distinct CDR3 sequences, around 12% being singletons. Sample: PBMCs, taken at surgery. All receptors derive from a male donor with early-stage non-small cell lung cancer. Both conserved end residues are part of each CDR3. A D gene is named only where the DNA matches it firmly. Expanded clones get a size class; other rows say once, few or many, or leave the size out.

clone size | D gene | J gene | V gene | CDR3 DNA | CDR3 protein
. | . | TRBJ2-7 | TRBV3-1 | TGTGCCAGCAGCCAAGACCGTCGGACGGCGAGCTCCTACGAGCAGTACTTC | CASSQDRRTASSYEQYF
. | TRBD1 | TRBJ2-3 | TRBV29-1 | TGCAGCGTTTCCACGATTACCGGGACAGGGGGCACAGATACGCAGTATTTT | CSVSTITGTGGTDTQYF
. | TRBD2 | TRBJ2-1 | TRBV11-2 | TGTGCCAGCAGCTTAGATGGGACTAGCGACCCCTACAATGAGCAGTTCTTC | CASSLDGTSDPYNEQFF
. | . | TRBJ2-3 | TRBV11-1 | TGTGCCAGCAGCTTCGCTAGCGCCTACACAGATACGCAGTATTTT | CASSFASAYTDTQYF
many | . | TRBJ1-3 | TRBV29-1 | TGCAGCGTCGGTACGACTGGAAACACCATATATTTT | CSVGTTGNTIYF
. | . | TRBJ1-2 | TRBV4-2 | TGTGCCAGCAGCCAAGATGGATCACACTATGGCTACACCTTC | CASSQDGSHYGYTF
. | . | TRBJ2-3 | TRBV5-1 | TGCGCCAGCAGCTTGGCCGGGGTAGATACGCAGTATTTT | CASSLAGVDTQYF
. | TRBD1 | TRBJ2-1 | TRBV20-1 | TGCAGTGCTATACAGGGGGAAAATGAGCAGTTCTTC | CSAIQGENEQFF
. | TRBD2 | TRBJ2-2 | TRBV2 | TGTGCCAGCAGTGAAACCCTAGCGGCGAACACCGGGGAGCTGTTTTTT | CASSETLAANTGELFF
few | TRBD1 | TRBJ2-1 | TRBV6-5 | TGTGCCAGCAGTTACGGAGGTCAGGGGGCTTACGATGAGCAGTTCTTC | CASSYGGQGAYDEQFF
many | TRBD2 | TRBJ2-3 | TRBV29-1 | TGCAGCGTTGACGATAGCGGGGGGGTTGCAGATACGCAGTATTTT | CSVDDSGGVADTQYF
many | TRBD2 | TRBJ2-1 | TRBV12-3/TRBV12-4 | TGTGCCAGCAATCAAAAGGGACTAGCGGGGTACAATGAGCAGTTCTTC | CASNQKGLAGYNEQFF
. | . | TRBJ2-1 | TRBV7-2 | TGTGCCAGCAGCCCGACCTATACGGGAGTCATGTCGTTCTTC | CASSPTYTGVMSFF
. | . | TRBJ1-1 | TRBV3-1 | TGTGCCAGCAGCCATAAGACGAACACTGAAGCTTTCTTT | CASSHKTNTEAFF
few | TRBD1 | TRBJ1-1 | TRBV28 | TGTGCCAGCAGTACCAGGACAGGAGGGACTGAAGCTTTCTTT | CASSTRTGGTEAFF
many | . | TRBJ1-1 | TRBV2 | TGTGCCAGCAGTGAAGATATGAACACTGAAGCTTTCTTT | CASSEDMNTEAFF
. | . | TRBJ2-2 | TRBV9 | TGTGCCAGCAGCGTAAGGACGGCCACCGGGGAGCTGTTTTTT | CASSVRTATGELFF
few | TRBD2 | TRBJ2-3 | TRBV30 | TGTGCCTGGAGCGGGGGGGAGGCAGATACGCAGTATTTT | CAWSGGEADTQYF
. | TRBD2 | TRBJ2-5 | TRBV20-1 | TGCAGTGCTACTCCCGGGACTAGCGGGTACTTGAAGACCCAGTACTTC | CSATPGTSGYLKTQYF
. | . | TRBJ2-7 | TRBV15 | TGTGCCACCAGTTACCTTATCGGTTCCTACGAGCAGTACTTC | CATSYLIGSYEQYF
few | . | TRBJ2-7 | TRBV4-1 | TGCGCCAGCAGCCAGGCCCCAGGGTACACCTACGAGCAGTACTTC | CASSQAPGYTYEQYF
few | . | TRBJ1-5 | TRBV12-3/TRBV12-4 | TGTGCCAGCAGTTTAGGGAATCATCAGCCCCAGCATTTT | CASSLGNHQPQHF
. | . | TRBJ2-6 | TRBV3-1 | TGTGCCAGCAGCCAAGATCCTGGGGCCAACGTCCTGACTTTC | CASSQDPGANVLTF
few | . | TRBJ2-1 | TRBV3-1 | TGTGCCAGCTTTGGAGGCACCTACAATGAGCAGTTCTTC | CASFGGTYNEQFF
few | TRBD1 | TRBJ1-6 | TRBV28 | TGTGCCAGCAGTTCTCGACAGGGAGGGAATTCACCCCTCCACTTT | CASSSRQGGNSPLHF
. | TRBD2 | TRBJ2-3 | TRBV2 | TGTGCCAGCAGTGGTCTAGCGGGAGATACGCAGTATTTT | CASSGLAGDTQYF
few | TRBD2 | TRBJ2-1 | TRBV4-1 | TGCGCCAGCAGCCAAGGGACTAGCGGGGAAGAGGAGCAGTTCTTC | CASSQGTSGEEEQFF
many | TRBD1 | TRBJ1-2 | TRBV30 | TGTGCCTGGAGTCGACAGGGAGGTGGCTACACCTTC | CAWSRQGGGYTF
. | . | TRBJ2-7 | TRBV20-1 | TGCAGTGTCCGGCCTCCTTACGAGCAGTACTTC | CSVRPPYEQYF
many | . | TRBJ2-7 | TRBV2 | TGTGCCAGCAACCCTGACAACTCCTACGAGCAGTACTTC | CASNPDNSYEQYF
many | . | TRBJ2-3 | TRBV3-1 | TGTGCCAGCAGCCAAGACCCCGGGGGTGCCGCAGATACGCAGTATTTT | CASSQDPGGAADTQYF
few | TRBD1 | TRBJ2-3 | TRBV18 | TGTGCCAGCTCCCTTATGACAGGGGCTCCCACAGATACGCAGTATTTT | CASSLMTGAPTDTQYF
few | . | TRBJ1-1 | TRBV18 | TGTGCCAGCTCGCCTTCTGGGGGCAGTGAAGCTTTCTTT | CASSPSGGSEAFF
few | TRBD1 | TRBJ1-1 | TRBV5-5 | TGTGCCAGCAGCTTGGGGACAGGTTACAACACTGAAGCTTTCTTT | CASSLGTGYNTEAFF
. | . | TRBJ1-4 | TRBV7-9 | TGTGCCAGCAGCTGGGTGGACGGCGCAACTAATGAAAAACTGTTTTTT | CASSWVDGATNEKLFF
many | TRBD2 | TRBJ2-6 | TRBV3-1 | TGTGCCAGCAGCCCCCGGGGGGGCTCTGGGGCCAACGTCCTGACTTTC | CASSPRGGSGANVLTF
. | . | TRBJ2-3 | TRBV7-9 | TGTGCCAGCAGCCCCCGTACGGGTAGCAACACAGATACGCAGTATTTT | CASSPRTGSNTDTQYF
many | . | TRBJ2-1 | TRBV20-1 | TGCAGTGCGAGGGAACGGGGTTACAATGAGCAGTTCTTC | CSARERGYNEQFF
few | . | TRBJ2-2 | TRBV5-6 | TGTGCCAGCAGCTTGGCCCTGGACACCGGGGAGCTGTTTTTT | CASSLALDTGELFF
. | . | TRBJ2-2 | TRBV13 | TGTGCCAGCAGCGCCACCGGGTCGCTCACCGGGGAGCTGTTTTTT | CASSATGSLTGELFF
. | . | TRBJ2-1 | TRBV7-8 | TGTGCCAGCAGCTTCCTCCGGACGGGAGCCTACAATGAGCAGTTCTTC | CASSFLRTGAYNEQFF
few | TRBD1 | TRBJ1-6 | TRBV3-1 | TGTGCCAGCAGTCTCGGACAGGGGGAAACACCCCTCCACTTT | CASSLGQGETPLHF
few | TRBD1 | TRBJ2-1 | TRBV29-1 | TGCAGCGTCTCGGACAGGGACAAGAATGAGCAGTTCTTC | CSVSDRDKNEQFF
. | TRBD1 | TRBJ1-1 | TRBV12-3/TRBV12-4 | TGTGCCAGCAGTTTATTCCAGGGGGCGAGGAGATTCTTT | CASSLFQGARRFF
. | . | TRBJ1-5 | TRBV29-1 | TGCAGCGTTCAGGAAAATAGCAATCAGCCCCAGCATTTT | CSVQENSNQPQHF
many | TRBD1 | TRBJ2-5 | TRBV20-1 | TGCAGTGCTAGAGATGGGACAGCCCAAGAGACCCAGTACTTC | CSARDGTAQETQYF
few | TRBD2 | TRBJ2-7 | TRBV5-1 | TGCGCCAGCAGCGCCGCGCGGGGAGGGCTCGAGCAGTACTTC | CASSAARGGLEQYF
. | . | TRBJ1-1 | TRBV3-1 | TGTGCCAGCACCTCCCGATTAAGCACTGAAGCTTTCTTT | CASTSRLSTEAFF
. | . | TRBJ2-3 | TRBV7-8 | TGTGCCAGCAGCCGTATGGAGGCGACAGATACGCAGTATTTT | CASSRMEATDTQYF
. | . | TRBJ2-1 | TRBV10-3 | TGTGCCATCAACTCAGGTTACAATGAGCAGTTCTTC | CAINSGYNEQFF